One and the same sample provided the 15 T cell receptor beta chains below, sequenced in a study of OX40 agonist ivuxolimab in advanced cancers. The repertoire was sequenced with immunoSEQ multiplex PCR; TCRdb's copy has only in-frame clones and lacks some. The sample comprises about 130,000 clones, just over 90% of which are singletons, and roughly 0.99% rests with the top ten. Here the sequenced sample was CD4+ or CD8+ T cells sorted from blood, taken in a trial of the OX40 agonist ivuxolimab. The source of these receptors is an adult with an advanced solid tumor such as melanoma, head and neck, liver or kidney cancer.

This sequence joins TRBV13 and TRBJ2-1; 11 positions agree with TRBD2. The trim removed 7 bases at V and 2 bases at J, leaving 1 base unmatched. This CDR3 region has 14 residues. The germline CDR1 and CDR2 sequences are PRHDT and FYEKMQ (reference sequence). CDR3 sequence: CASTGLAAYNEQFF. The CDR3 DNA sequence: TGTGCCAGCACGGGACTAGCGGCCTACAATGAGCAGTTCTTC.

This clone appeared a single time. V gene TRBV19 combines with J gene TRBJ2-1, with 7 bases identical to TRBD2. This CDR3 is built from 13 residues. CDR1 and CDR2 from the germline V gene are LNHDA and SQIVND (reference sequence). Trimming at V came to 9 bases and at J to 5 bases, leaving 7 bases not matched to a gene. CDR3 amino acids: CASGRPGHNEQFF. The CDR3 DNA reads TGTGCCAGCGGGAGGCCGGGACACAATGAGCAGTTCTTC. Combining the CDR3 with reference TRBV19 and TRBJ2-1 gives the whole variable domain DGGITQSPKYLFRKEGQNVTLSCEQNLNHDAMYWYRQDPGQGLRLIYYSQIVNDFQKGDIAEGYSVSREKKESFPLTVTSAQKNPTAFYLCASGRPGHNEQFFGPGTRLTVL.

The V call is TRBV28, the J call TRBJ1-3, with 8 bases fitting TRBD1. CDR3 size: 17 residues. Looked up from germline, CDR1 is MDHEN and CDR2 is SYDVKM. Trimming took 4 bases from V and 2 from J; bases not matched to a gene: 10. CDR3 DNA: TGTGCCAGCAGTTCCCCGCAGGGGGCATCCGCTGGAAACACCATATATTTT. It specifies CASSSPQGASAGNTIYF.

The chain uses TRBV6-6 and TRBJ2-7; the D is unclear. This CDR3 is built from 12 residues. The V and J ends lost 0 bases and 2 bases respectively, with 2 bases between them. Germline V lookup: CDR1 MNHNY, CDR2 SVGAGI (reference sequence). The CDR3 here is CASSYSAYEQYF. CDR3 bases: TGTGCCAGCAGTTACTCGGCCTACGAGCAGTACTTC.

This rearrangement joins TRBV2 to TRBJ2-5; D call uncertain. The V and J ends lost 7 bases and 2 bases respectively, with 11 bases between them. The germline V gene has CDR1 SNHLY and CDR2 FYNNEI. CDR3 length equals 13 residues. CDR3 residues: CASNSYKQETQYF. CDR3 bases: TGTGCCAGCAACAGCTACAAACAAGAGACCCAGTACTTC.

CDR3 sequence: CAWSGGAGDEQYF. CDR3 bases: TGTGCCTGGAGTGGGGGTGCGGGCGACGAGCAGTACTTC. This chain links TRBV30 with TRBJ2-7; D is possibly TRBD2 (5 bases). Germline V CDR1 and CDR2: GTSNPN, SVGIG (reference sequence). The V and J ends lost 1 base and 5 bases respectively, with 12 bases between them. CDR3 length equals 13 residues.

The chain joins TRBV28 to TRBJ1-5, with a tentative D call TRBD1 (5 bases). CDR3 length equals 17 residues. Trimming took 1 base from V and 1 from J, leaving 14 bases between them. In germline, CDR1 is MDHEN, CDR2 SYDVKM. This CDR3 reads CASSLFRGEASNQPQHF. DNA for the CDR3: TGTGCCAGCAGTTTATTTAGAGGGGAGGCGAGCAATCAGCCCCAGCATTTT.

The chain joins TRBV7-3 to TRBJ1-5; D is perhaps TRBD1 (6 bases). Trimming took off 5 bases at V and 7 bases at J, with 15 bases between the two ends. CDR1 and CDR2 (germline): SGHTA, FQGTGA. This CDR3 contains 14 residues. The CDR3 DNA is TGTGCCAGCAGCCCCCAGGGGTTGACGCAGCCCCAGCATTTT. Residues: CASSPQGLTQPQHF.

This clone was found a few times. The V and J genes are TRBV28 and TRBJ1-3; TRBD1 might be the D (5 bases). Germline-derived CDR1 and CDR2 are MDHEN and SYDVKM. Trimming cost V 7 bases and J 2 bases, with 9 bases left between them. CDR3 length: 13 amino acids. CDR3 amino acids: CASTGGTGNTIYF. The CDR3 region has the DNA TGTGCCAGCACCGGGGGGACTGGAAACACCATATATTTT.

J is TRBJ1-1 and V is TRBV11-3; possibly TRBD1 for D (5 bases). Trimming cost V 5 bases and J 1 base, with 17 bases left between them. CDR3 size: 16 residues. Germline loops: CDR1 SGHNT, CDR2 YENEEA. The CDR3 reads CASSPGRPGRNTEAFF. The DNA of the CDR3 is TGTGCCAGCAGCCCCGGACGGCCAGGGAGGAACACTGAAGCTTTCTTT.

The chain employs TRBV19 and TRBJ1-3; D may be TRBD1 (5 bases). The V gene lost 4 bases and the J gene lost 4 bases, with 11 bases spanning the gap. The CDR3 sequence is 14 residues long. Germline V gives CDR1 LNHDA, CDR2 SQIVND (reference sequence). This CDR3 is CASSTQVSGNTIYF. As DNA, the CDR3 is TGTGCCAGTAGTACACAGGTCTCCGGAAACACCATATATTTT.

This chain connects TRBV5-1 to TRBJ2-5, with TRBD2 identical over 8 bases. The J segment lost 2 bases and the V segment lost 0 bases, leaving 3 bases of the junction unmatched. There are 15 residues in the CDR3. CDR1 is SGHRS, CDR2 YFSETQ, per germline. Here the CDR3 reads CASSLGPSGQETQYF. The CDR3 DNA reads TGCGCCAGCAGCTTGGGGCCTAGCGGGCAAGAGACCCAGTACTTC. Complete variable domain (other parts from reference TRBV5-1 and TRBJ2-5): KAGVTQTPRYLIKTRGQQVTLSCSPISGHRSVSWYQQTPGQGLQFLFEYFSETQRNKGNFPGRFSGRQFSNSRSEMNVSTLELGDSALYLCASSLGPSGQETQYFGPGTRLLVL.

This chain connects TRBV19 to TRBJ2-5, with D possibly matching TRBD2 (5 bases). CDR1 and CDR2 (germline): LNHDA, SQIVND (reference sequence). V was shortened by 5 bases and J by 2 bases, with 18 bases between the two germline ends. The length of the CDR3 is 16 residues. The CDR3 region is CASSGWFPGEQETQYF. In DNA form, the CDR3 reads TGTGCCAGTAGTGGGTGGTTCCCCGGGGAGCAAGAGACCCAGTACTTC.

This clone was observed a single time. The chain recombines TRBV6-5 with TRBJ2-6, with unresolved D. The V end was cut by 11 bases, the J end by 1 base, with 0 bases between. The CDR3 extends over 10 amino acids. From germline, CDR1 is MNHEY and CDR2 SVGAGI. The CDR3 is CASGANVLTF. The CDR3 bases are TGTGCCTCTGGGGCCAACGTCCTGACTTTC.

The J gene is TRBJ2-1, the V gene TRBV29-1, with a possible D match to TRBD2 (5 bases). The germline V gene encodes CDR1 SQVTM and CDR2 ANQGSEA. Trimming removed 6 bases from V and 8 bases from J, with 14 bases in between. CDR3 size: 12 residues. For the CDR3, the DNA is TGCAGCGTGACTTGGGAGTACGATGAGCAGTTCTTC. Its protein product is CSVTWEYDEQFF.